The rows below give T cell receptor beta chains drawn from one sample of a study of blood T cell repertoires in COVID-19. Profiled with immunoSEQ multiplex PCR; TCRdb holds only in-frame clones, not every one. Seen here are fewer than 450,000 clones, about 90% observed once, and the top ten hold less than 3.5%. Sequencing was performed on peripheral blood. The source of these receptors is a woman aged 18-29 years who had recovered from COVID-19. Each CDR3 is given with its conserved first and last residue. Each record gives: J gene, D gene, clone size, V gene, CDR3 DNA, CDR3 protein. A D gene is named only where the DNA matches it firmly. Not all rows give a size; the values are once, few, many and, for expanded clones, a class.

J gene: TRBJ2-3
D gene: .
clone size: .
V gene: TRBV25-1
CDR3 DNA: TGTGCCAGCAGTGGGGCCTCCGGTGGAGATACGCAGTATTTT
CDR3 protein: CASSGASGGDTQYF

J gene: TRBJ1-2
D gene: .
clone size: .
V gene: TRBV9
CDR3 DNA: TGTGCCAGCAGCGCACAGGGATGGGGTGGCTACACCTTC
CDR3 protein: CASSAQGWGGYTF

J gene: TRBJ2-1
D gene: .
clone size: once
V gene: TRBV3-1/TRBV3-2
CDR3 DNA: TGTGCCAGCAGCCTACTAGACAATGAGCAGTTCTTC
CDR3 protein: CASSLLDNEQFF

J gene: TRBJ1-1
D gene: .
clone size: .
V gene: TRBV5-1
CDR3 DNA: TGCGCCAGCAGCTTGCAGGGGTGGAACACTGAAGCTTTCTTT
CDR3 protein: CASSLQGWNTEAFF

J gene: TRBJ1-2
D gene: .
clone size: .
V gene: TRBV6-6
CDR3 DNA: TGTGCCAGCAGTTTTAGGGGTAACTATGGCTACACCTTC
CDR3 protein: CASSFRGNYGYTF

J gene: TRBJ1-2
D gene: .
clone size: once
V gene: TRBV18
CDR3 DNA: TGTGCCAGCTCTGACAGCTATGGCTACACCTTC
CDR3 protein: CASSDSYGYTF

J gene: TRBJ1-1
D gene: .
clone size: .
V gene: TRBV4-1
CDR3 DNA: TGCGCCAGTCGGAGGTGGGGGAGGCAGAACACTGAAGCTTTCTTT
CDR3 protein: CASRRWGRQNTEAFF

J gene: TRBJ1-1
D gene: .
clone size: .
V gene: TRBV7-8
CDR3 DNA: TGTGCCAGCAGCTACGACGGATCAGCGGGACCGAACACTGAAGCTTTCTTT
CDR3 protein: CASSYDGSAGPNTEAFF

J gene: TRBJ2-2
D gene: .
clone size: .
V gene: TRBV5-6
CDR3 DNA: TGTGCCAGCAGCCCAGGGCCCGGGGAGCTGTTTTTT
CDR3 protein: CASSPGPGELFF

J gene: TRBJ2-1
D gene: .
clone size: once
V gene: TRBV11-3
CDR3 DNA: TGTGCCAGCAGCCCAGGGGCGGTAAGCTCCTACAATGAGCAGTTCTTC
CDR3 protein: CASSPGAVSSYNEQFF

J gene: TRBJ2-1
D gene: .
clone size: .
V gene: TRBV29-1
CDR3 DNA: TGCAGCGTTATCACAGGGTCAATAGGGTACAATGAGCAGTTCTTC
CDR3 protein: CSVITGSIGYNEQFF

J gene: TRBJ1-2
D gene: .
clone size: once
V gene: TRBV6-2/TRBV6-3
CDR3 DNA: TGTGCCAGCAGTTACATTCGCAGATCCCTTGAGGACTATGGCTACACCTTC
CDR3 protein: CASSYIRRSLEDYGYTF

J gene: TRBJ2-1
D gene: .
clone size: .
V gene: TRBV7-2
CDR3 DNA: TGTGCCAGCAGCCCCCGCACGAGACTAGATACAAATGAGCAGTTCTTC
CDR3 protein: CASSPRTRLDTNEQFF

J gene: TRBJ2-1
D gene: .
clone size: .
V gene: TRBV5-6
CDR3 DNA: TGTGCCAGCAACGGGGACACCCTCGCCCGACAGTTCTTC
CDR3 protein: CASNGDTLARQFF

J gene: TRBJ1-5
D gene: .
clone size: .
V gene: TRBV2
CDR3 DNA: TGTGCCAGCGGGAGGGCGCAACTGACTCAGCCCCAGCATTTT
CDR3 protein: CASGRAQLTQPQHF

J gene: TRBJ2-3
D gene: TRBD1
clone size: .
V gene: TRBV7-2
CDR3 DNA: TGTGCCAGCAGCTCCCCCGGGACAGGTTTTGTTACGCAGTATTTT
CDR3 protein: CASSSPGTGFVTQYF

J gene: TRBJ2-3
D gene: TRBD2
clone size: once
V gene: TRBV5-8
CDR3 DNA: TGTGCCAGCAGCTTGTGGCCCGGATCTAGCGGGAGTGTCACAGATACGCAGTATTTT
CDR3 protein: CASSLWPGSSGSVTDTQYF

J gene: TRBJ2-6
D gene: TRBD1
clone size: .
V gene: TRBV11-3
CDR3 DNA: TGTGCCAGCAGCTTAGCATTCTTCTTCCAGGGGGCATCTGGGGCCAACGTCCTGACTTTC
CDR3 protein: CASSLAFFFQGASGANVLTF

J gene: TRBJ1-4
D gene: TRBD1
clone size: .
V gene: TRBV6-5
CDR3 DNA: TGTGCCAGCAGTTACTCGGGGACAGGAAATGAAAAACTGTTTTTT
CDR3 protein: CASSYSGTGNEKLFF

J gene: TRBJ2-2
D gene: .
clone size: .
V gene: TRBV9
CDR3 DNA: TGTGCCAGCAGCGTAGGATTGACAGAACACACCGGGGAGCTGTTTTTT
CDR3 protein: CASSVGLTEHTGELFF

J gene: TRBJ2-1
D gene: .
clone size: .
V gene: TRBV3-1/TRBV3-2
CDR3 DNA: TGTGCCAGCAGCCAAGCCCTAGGAATAAATGAGCAGTTCTTC
CDR3 protein: CASSQALGINEQFF

J gene: TRBJ1-1
D gene: TRBD1
clone size: .
V gene: TRBV18
CDR3 DNA: TGTGCCAGCTCACTAGGGGGCGTCGGGAACACTGAAGCTTTCTTT
CDR3 protein: CASSLGGVGNTEAFF

J gene: TRBJ2-1
D gene: TRBD2
clone size: .
V gene: TRBV2
CDR3 DNA: TGTGCCAGTACATCCGGGACTAGCGGCTCCAATGAGCAGTTCTTC
CDR3 protein: CASTSGTSGSNEQFF

J gene: TRBJ2-2
D gene: .
clone size: .
V gene: TRBV14
CDR3 DNA: TGTGCCAGCAGCCAAGGGCTAGCGCCCGGGGAGCTGTTTTTT
CDR3 protein: CASSQGLAPGELFF

J gene: TRBJ1-2
D gene: TRBD1
clone size: .
V gene: TRBV6-5
CDR3 DNA: TGTGCCAGCAGGACCACAGGGGGCGATGGCTACACCTTC
CDR3 protein: CASRTTGGDGYTF

J gene: TRBJ1-1
D gene: .
clone size: .
V gene: TRBV5-4
CDR3 DNA: TGTGCCAGCAGCTTTTCCCGGGGGACCCCTGAAGCTTTCTTT
CDR3 protein: CASSFSRGTPEAFF

J gene: TRBJ1-3
D gene: .
clone size: .
V gene: TRBV6-6
CDR3 DNA: TGTGCCACCATCAGTGGGGAGGGCTCTGGAAACACCATATATTTT
CDR3 protein: CATISGEGSGNTIYF

J gene: TRBJ1-1
D gene: TRBD1
clone size: .
V gene: TRBV5-1
CDR3 DNA: TGCGCCAGCAGCAAGGACAGGCGGGTGAACACTGAAGCTTTCTTT
CDR3 protein: CASSKDRRVNTEAFF

J gene: TRBJ1-1
D gene: TRBD1
clone size: .
V gene: TRBV7-9
CDR3 DNA: TGTGCCAGCAGCTCCGCCGACAGGGGCACTGAAGCTTTCTTT
CDR3 protein: CASSSADRGTEAFF

J gene: TRBJ2-1
D gene: .
clone size: .
V gene: TRBV30
CDR3 DNA: TGTGCCTGGAGTGAGCATGGCAATGAGCAGTTCTTC
CDR3 protein: CAWSEHGNEQFF

J gene: TRBJ2-1
D gene: .
clone size: once
V gene: TRBV19
CDR3 DNA: TGTGCCAGTAGTATAGATCATTCTAGCGCAACTCCAGGGGGTGAGCAGTTCTTC
CDR3 protein: CASSIDHSSATPGGEQFF